Listed here is a single TCR beta chain. What it binds is unknown. The data stem from a study of cytomegalovirus exposure and HLA in healthy donors. Notes on the study in general: Cytomegalovirus association was listed for 164 TCR beta chains. Some V segments could not be told apart, so they were left out, TRBV6-2 and TRBV6-3 among them. Testing in vitro showed a few CMV-associated chains specific for CMV antigens. V- and J-gene trimming of TCR beta was linked (in a later analysis) to a missense DCLRE1C variant.

Trimming left V 3 bases short and J 10 bases short, with 14 bases between. Germline V gene lookup returns CDR1 SGHRS and CDR2 YFSETQ. CDR3 size: 13 residues. Primers: 60 Vbeta forward and 13 Jbeta reverse. Here immunoSEQ multiplex PCR was the method, and the copy in TCRdb shows in-frame clones only, minus some. The table shows about 94,000 clones, with roughly three quarters occurring only once. This chain connects TRBV5-1 to TRBJ2-1, with D possibly being TRBD2 (6 bases). Sequencing was performed on PBMCs. The TCR originated in a woman between 40 and 55 years old in good health and CMV-seronegative. This chain's CDR3 is CASSSPGTPEQFF. CDR3 in DNA: TGCGCCAGCAGCTCTCCTGGGACTCCCGAGCAGTTCTTC.